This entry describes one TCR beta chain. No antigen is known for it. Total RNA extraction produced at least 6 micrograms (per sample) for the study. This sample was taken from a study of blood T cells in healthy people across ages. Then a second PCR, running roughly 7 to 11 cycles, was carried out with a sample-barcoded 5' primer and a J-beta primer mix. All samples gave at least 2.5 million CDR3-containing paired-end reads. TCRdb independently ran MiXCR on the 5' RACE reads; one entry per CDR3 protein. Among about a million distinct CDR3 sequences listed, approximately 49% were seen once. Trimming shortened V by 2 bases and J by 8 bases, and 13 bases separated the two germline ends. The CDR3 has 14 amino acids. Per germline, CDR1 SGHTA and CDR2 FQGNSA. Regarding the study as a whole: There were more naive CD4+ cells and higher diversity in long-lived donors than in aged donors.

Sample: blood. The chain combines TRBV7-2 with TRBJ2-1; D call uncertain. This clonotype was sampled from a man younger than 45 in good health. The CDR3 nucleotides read TGTGCCAGCAGCTTAAATTTCATTGGGGATGAGCAGTTCTTC. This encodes CASSLNFIGDEQFF.